This T cell receptor beta chain was sequenced for a study of vaccination effects on CD4 cells after COVID-19. Study-wide points: There was only 1 of 255 vaccine-induced clones in healthy vaccinees that cross-reacted with common cold coronaviruses. Clonal contraction was marked in infection- and vaccine-induced clones late after vaccination. The study dataset contains few convalescent patients and includes no early post-infection timepoints.

Data came from immunoSEQ multiplex PCR; TCRdb stores just in-frame clones and leaves some out. The table shows around 69,000 clones, with around 70% occurring only once. This CDR3 is built from 14 residues. The V gene lost 5 bases and the J gene lost 4 bases, with 12 bases spanning the gap. From germline, CDR1 is LNHNV and CDR2 YYDKDF (reference sequence). Comments on this clone: Its antigen is not identified.

The ViraFEST assay expanded antigen-specific CD4+ T cells with viral peptide pools before sequencing. Investigators separated out CD4+ T cells once 10 days of culture had passed. Participants received two doses of either the BNT162b2 or mRNA-1273 vaccine. Culturing of around 2 million PBMC per well took place with about 9.4 IU/ml IL-2 and about 9.3 ug/ml peptides. The chain couples TRBV15 to TRBJ2-1, with D tentatively TRBD1 or TRBD2 (6 bases each). This receptor was obtained from a human donor who received a COVID-19 vaccine. Sequenced material: CD4+ T cells from PBMCs cultured with HCoV-229E spike peptides, taken after COVID-19 vaccination. This chain's CDR3 is CATSPRGEYNEQFF. CDR3 sequence (DNA): TGTGCCACCAGCCCGAGGGGGGAATACAATGAGCAGTTCTTC.